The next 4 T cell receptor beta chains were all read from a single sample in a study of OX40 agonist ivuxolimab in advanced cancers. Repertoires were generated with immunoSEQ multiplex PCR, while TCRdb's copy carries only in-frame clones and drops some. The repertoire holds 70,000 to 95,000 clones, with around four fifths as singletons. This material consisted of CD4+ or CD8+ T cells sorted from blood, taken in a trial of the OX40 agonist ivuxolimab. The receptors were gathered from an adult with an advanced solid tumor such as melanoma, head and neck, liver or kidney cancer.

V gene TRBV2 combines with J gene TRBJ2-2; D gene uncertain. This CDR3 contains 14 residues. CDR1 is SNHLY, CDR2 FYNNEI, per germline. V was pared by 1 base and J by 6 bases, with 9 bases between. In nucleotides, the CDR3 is TGTGCCAGCAGTGAAGAAACTGTGTCCGGGGAGCTGTTTTTT. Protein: CASSEETVSGELFF. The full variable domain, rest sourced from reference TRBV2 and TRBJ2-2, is EPEVTQTPSHQVTQMGQEVILRCVPISNHLYFYWYRQILGQKVEFLVSFYNNEISEKSEIFDDQFSVERPDGSNFTLKIRSTKLEDSAMYFCASSEETVSGELFFGEGSRLTVL.

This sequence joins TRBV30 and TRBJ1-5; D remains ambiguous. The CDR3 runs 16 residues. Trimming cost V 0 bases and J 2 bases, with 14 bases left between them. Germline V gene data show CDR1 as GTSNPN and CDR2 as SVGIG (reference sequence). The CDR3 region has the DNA TGTGCCTGGAGTGTAGGAGGGAGTAGTGGCAATCAGCCCCAGCATTTT. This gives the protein CAWSVGGSSGNQPQHF.

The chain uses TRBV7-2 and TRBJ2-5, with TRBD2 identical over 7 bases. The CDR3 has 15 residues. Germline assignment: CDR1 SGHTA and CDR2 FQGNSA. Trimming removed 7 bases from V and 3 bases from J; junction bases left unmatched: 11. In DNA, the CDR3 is TGTGCCAGCACCCGACGCTGGGGGGGAAAAGAGACCCAGTACTTC. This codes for CASTRRWGGKETQYF.

The CDR3 sequence: CATSRVQFLNTEAFF. The CDR3 nucleotides read TGTGCCACCAGCAGAGTACAATTCCTGAACACTGAAGCTTTCTTT. The V and J genes are TRBV15 and TRBJ1-1; D gene unclear. There are 15 residues in the CDR3. CDR1 and CDR2 from the germline V gene are LNHNV and YYDKDF (reference sequence). The V end was cut by 1 base, the J end by 0 bases, with 9 bases between.